This TCR beta chain was observed in a study of blood T cell repertoires in COVID-19. Study-level information: In each case, the material was cDNA or gDNA derived from T cells, B-cell-depleted T cells, or PBMCs.

As handled by the study authors: Reference gene primer amplification yielded estimated nucleated cell counts. Produced via immunoSEQ multiplex PCR; TCRdb's table is partial and in-frame only. That table supplies the V and J calls and clone size; D and trimming were determined from the DNA. The sample shows about 62,000 clones, around 86% of them seen only once. The source is a woman of 80 years or more with acute or convalescent COVID-19. Sequenced material: peripheral blood.

Written as DNA, the CDR3 is TGTGCCAGCAGTGGCGGGGTTAGTGGGAGGGCCTACCCAGAGACCCAGTACTTC. Protein sequence: CASSGGVSGRAYPETQYF. V is TRBV9 and J is TRBJ2-5; 7 bases align to TRBD2. Losses at the gene ends were 5 bases for V and 4 bases for J; bases not matched to a gene: 20. This CDR3 has 18 residues. The germline CDR1 and CDR2 sequences are SGDLS and YYNGEE.